This T cell receptor (beta chain) was recorded in a study of blood T cells in healthy people across ages. Trimming stripped 0 bases from V and 4 bases from J, with 15 bases between. Per the germline V gene, CDR1 is SGHRS and CDR2 is YFSETQ. This CDR3 has 16 amino acids. It was with a sample-barcoded 5' primer and a J-beta primer mix that a second PCR of roughly 7 to 12 cycles was run. Per sample, CDR3-containing paired-end reads numbered at least 3 million. Each CDR3 protein gets one entry after TCRdb re-called the 5' RACE reads with MiXCR. Here the sample spans hundreds of thousands of distinct CDR3 sequences, under 45% being singletons.

Input material: blood. V is TRBV5-1 and J is TRBJ2-3, with unresolved D. This sequence was found in a man in his 60s in good health. The CDR3 spells CASSLVIGSASDTQYF. As DNA, the CDR3 is TGCGCCAGCAGCTTGGTTATAGGGTCCGCGTCAGATACGCAGTATTTT.